The rows below give T cell receptor beta chains drawn from one sample of a study of T cells in Graves' hyperthyroidism and ophthalmopathy. Each CDR3 protein is one row after TCRdb ran MiXCR on the multiplex PCR reads. The sample consists of 650,000 to 800,000 distinct CDR3 sequences, roughly 45% of them appearing once. Source material: peripheral blood or thyroid tissue (not recorded which). These receptors originate from an adult man with Graves' disease, either hyperthyroidism or ophthalmopathy (not recorded which). Both conserved end residues are part of each CDR3. A D gene is named only where the DNA matches it firmly. Not every row has a clone size; where given, it reads once, few, many or a size class.

j_call | d_call | clone_size | v_call | cdr3_nt | cdr3_aa
TRBJ1-2 | TRBD1 | NA | TRBV24-1 | TGTGCCACCAGTGAGCACATCCAGGGGGGCAACTATGGCTACACCTTC | CATSEHIQGGNYGYTF
TRBJ1-2 | NA | few | TRBV6-5 | TGTGCCAGCAGTGAGGTCGGTTCCCAAGCCTATGGCTACACCTTC | CASSEVGSQAYGYTF
TRBJ1-1 | NA | NA | TRBV5-4 | TGTGCCAGCAGCTTAGACAGTCAGAACACTGAAGCTTTCTTT | CASSLDSQNTEAFF
TRBJ1-1 | NA | many | TRBV29-1 | TGCAGCGTTGAAGGACAGCTGAACACTGAAGCTTTCTTT | CSVEGQLNTEAFF
TRBJ1-4 | TRBD1 | NA | TRBV29-1 | TGCAGCACCAGTGGGACAGGTGGTGAAAAACTGTTTTTT | CSTSGTGGEKLFF
TRBJ1-1 | NA | many | TRBV10-3 | TGTGCCATCAGTGAGTCGGGCGGCGACACTGAAGCTTTCTTT | CAISESGGDTEAFF
TRBJ1-5 | TRBD1 | NA | TRBV15 | TGTGCCACCAGCAGAAGGACAGGTTACAATCAGCCCCAGCATTTT | CATSRRTGYNQPQHF
TRBJ1-1 | TRBD1 | many | TRBV2 | TGTGCCAGCAGAGCCCCGGACAGGGTCACTGAAGCTTTCTTT | CASRAPDRVTEAFF
TRBJ2-5 | NA | many | TRBV2 | TGTGCCAGCAGTGAGGGTAGAGAGACCCAGTACTTC | CASSEGRETQYF
TRBJ2-5 | TRBD2 | few | TRBV20-1 | TGCAGTGCTAGAGGGACTAGCGGGGGTCCCGGGGGGGAGACCCAGTACTTC | CSARGTSGGPGGETQYF
TRBJ2-5 | TRBD1 | NA | TRBV2 | TGTGCCAGCAGTGTTGGGACAGGGGCGCAGTACTTC | CASSVGTGAQYF
TRBJ1-2 | TRBD1 | many | TRBV2 | TGTGCCGTCGGACAGGACTATGGCTACACCTTC | CAVGQDYGYTF
TRBJ2-5 | TRBD1 | few | TRBV20-1 | TGCAGTGCTAGAACCTCAGGGGGCTGGGAGACCCAGTACTTC | CSARTSGGWETQYF
TRBJ1-1 | NA | few | TRBV12-3/TRBV12-4 | TGTGCCAGCAGTCAATTCACTGAAGCTTTCTTT | CASSQFTEAFF
TRBJ1-4 | NA | once | TRBV10-3 | TGTGCCATCAGTGAGCCGGGACTAGCGGGGGATGAAAAACTGTTTTTT | CAISEPGLAGDEKLFF
TRBJ1-1 | TRBD1 | NA | TRBV7-9 | TGTGCCGGCAGGATGACAGGGGGCGGAAGGAACACTGAAGCTTTCTTT | CAGRMTGGGRNTEAFF
TRBJ1-1 | NA | many | TRBV7-8 | TGTGCCAGCAGTGGACGGTTCACTGAAGCTTTCTTT | CASSGRFTEAFF
TRBJ1-4 | NA | many | TRBV7-2 | TGTGCCAGCAGCTGGGGACCGGCAGACGAAAAACTGTTTTTT | CASSWGPADEKLFF
TRBJ2-7 | NA | NA | TRBV25-1 | TGTGCCAGTCGCCGGGACTACGAGCAGTACTTC | CASRRDYEQYF
TRBJ1-6 | TRBD1 | NA | TRBV2 | TGTGCCAGCAGCCCGGACAGGGTTCCTTATAATTCACCCCTCCACTTT | CASSPDRVPYNSPLHF
TRBJ1-4 | NA | once | TRBV7-2 | TGTGCCAGCAGCTTGGGACGGAACATGTTTTTT | CASSLGRNMFF
TRBJ1-4 | NA | few | TRBV11-2 | TGTGCCAGCAGCAGATACAGGGCCGATGAAAAACTGTTTTTT | CASSRYRADEKLFF
TRBJ1-1 | TRBD1 | once | TRBV7-3 | TGTGCCAGCAAAATGACAGGGATGAACACTGAAGCTTTCTTT | CASKMTGMNTEAFF
TRBJ2-5 | NA | many | TRBV7-2 | TGTGCCAGCCTGGGTGGGAGAGTGGAGACCCAGTACTTC | CASLGGRVETQYF
TRBJ1-1 | TRBD1 | many | TRBV7-9 | TGTGCCAGCAGCTCGACAGGGGGAATGAACACTGAAGCTTTCTTT | CASSSTGGMNTEAFF
TRBJ1-5 | NA | few | TRBV9 | TGTGCCAGCAGTTTATCCAGCCATAGCAATCAGCCCCAGCATTTT | CASSLSSHSNQPQHF
TRBJ1-4 | NA | NA | TRBV20-1 | TGCAGTGCTAGAGATCTTCAGACAATTGATGAAAAACTGTTTTTT | CSARDLQTIDEKLFF